The rows below give T cell receptor beta chains drawn from one sample of a study of spatial heterogeneity in lung cancer. TCRdb independently ran MiXCR on the 5' RACE reads; one entry per CDR3 protein. The sample carries 3,200 or so distinct CDR3 sequences, 3% recorded once. The sequenced sample was normal lung tissue next to the tumor, obtained at surgery. Receptor source: a female donor with early-stage non-small cell lung cancer. CDR3s include the opening cysteine and the closing phenylalanine or tryptophan. The order of the fields is J gene, V gene, D gene, clone size, CDR3 protein, CDR3 DNA. D genes are given only for firm matches. A clone size is listed for some rows: how often the clone was seen (once, few, many), or a class if it is expanded.

>TRBJ2-7|TRBV6-1|TRBD1|medium-sized
CASREGQGKTYEQYF
TGTGCCAGCAGAGAAGGACAGGGGAAGACCTACGAGCAGTACTTC
>TRBJ2-3|TRBV14|.|medium-sized
CASSQVGGGLDTQYF
TGTGCCAGCAGCCAAGTCGGGGGTGGACTAGATACGCAGTATTTT
>TRBJ1-6|TRBV15|.|medium-sized
CATRSRRGSPLHF
TGTGCCACCAGGTCTAGAAGGGGTTCACCCCTCCACTTT
>TRBJ2-7|TRBV20-1|.|many
CSARERQDYYEQYF
TGCAGTGCTAGAGAGCGGCAGGATTACTACGAGCAGTACTTC
>TRBJ2-5|TRBV20-1|TRBD1|medium-sized
CSVDRTGLQETQYF
TGCAGTGTAGACCGGACAGGGCTTCAAGAGACCCAGTACTTC
>TRBJ1-2|TRBV7-7|.|medium-sized
CASSSLNLRRGEINYGYTF
TGTGCCAGCAGCTCACTCAACCTTCGTCGAGGGGAAATTAACTATGGCTACACCTTC
>TRBJ2-1|TRBV11-3|.|many
CASSLGQGIDEQFF
TGTGCCAGCAGCTTGGGCCAGGGTATAGATGAGCAGTTCTTC
>TRBJ2-7|TRBV12-3/TRBV12-4|.|medium-sized
CASSLAGGREQYF
TGTGCCAGCAGTTTAGCGGGGGGCCGCGAGCAGTACTTC
>TRBJ1-1|TRBV7-9|.|many
CASSLNSGNTEAFF
TGTGCCAGCAGCTTGAATAGCGGGAACACTGAAGCTTTCTTT
>TRBJ1-5|TRBV30|.|many
CAWSDRYQPQHF
TGTGCCTGGAGTGACAGGTACCAGCCCCAGCATTTT
>TRBJ1-5|TRBV6-1|.|many
CASRTGYSNQPQHF
TGTGCCAGCAGGACAGGTTATAGCAATCAGCCCCAGCATTTT
>TRBJ2-5|TRBV7-7|.|medium-sized
CASSSTGLQETQYF
TGTGCCAGCAGTTCTACCGGCTTACAAGAGACCCAGTACTTC
>TRBJ2-5|TRBV5-4|.|few
CASSGPRDYGPETQYF
TGTGCCAGCAGCGGTCCCAGGGATTACGGGCCAGAGACCCAGTACTTC
>TRBJ1-3|TRBV7-9|.|many
CASSLSRNTIYF
TGTGCCAGCAGCTTAAGCAGAAACACCATATATTTT
>TRBJ1-5|TRBV4-2|TRBD1|medium-sized
CASSWTGSNQPQHF
TGTGCCAGCAGCTGGACAGGTAGTAATCAGCCCCAGCATTTT
>TRBJ2-5|TRBV7-2|TRBD2|medium-sized
CASSPRGLATQETQYF
TGTGCCAGCAGCCCAAGGGGACTAGCGACTCAAGAGACCCAGTACTTC
>TRBJ1-5|TRBV3-1|TRBD1|many
CASSQPARQGKSDRQPQHF
TGTGCCAGCAGCCAACCGGCTCGACAGGGGAAGTCGGATCGGCAGCCCCAGCATTTT
>TRBJ2-2|TRBV11-3|TRBD2|medium-sized
CASSFGGTNTGELFF
TGTGCCAGCAGCTTCGGGGGGACGAACACCGGGGAGCTGTTTTTT
>TRBJ2-2|TRBV6-5|.|many
CASSYDRTGELFF
TGTGCCAGCAGTTACGACCGCACCGGGGAGCTGTTTTTT
>TRBJ1-6|TRBV6-1|TRBD1|medium-sized
CASIPGGNSPLHF
TGTGCCAGCATACCAGGGGGCAATTCACCCCTCCACTTT
>TRBJ1-1|TRBV6-5|.|medium-sized
CASSSPGIGRNTEAFF
TGTGCCAGCAGTTCCCCAGGGATAGGGAGGAACACTGAAGCTTTCTTT
>TRBJ1-3|TRBV7-9|.|many
CAGALSSGNTIYF
TGTGCCGGGGCTTTGTCCTCTGGAAACACCATATATTTT
>TRBJ2-3|TRBV20-1|TRBD2|medium-sized
CSARSPAGNTDTQYF
TGCAGTGCTAGGAGCCCAGCGGGGAACACAGATACGCAGTATTTT
>TRBJ2-3|TRBV5-4|.|many
CASSRDYASEVTQYF
TGTGCCAGCAGTCGTGACTACGCCTCCGAGGTTACGCAGTATTTT
>TRBJ1-6|TRBV10-2|TRBD1|many
CASSEAPGTGGSPLHF
TGCGCCAGCAGTGAGGCCCCCGGGACAGGGGGTTCACCCCTCCACTTT
>TRBJ2-1|TRBV7-9|TRBD1|medium-sized
CASTTSDRAYNEQFF
TGTGCCAGCACCACTTCCGACAGGGCGTACAATGAGCAGTTCTTC
>TRBJ1-1|TRBV5-1|TRBD1|medium-sized
CASSPQKPDRGRTEAFF
TGCGCCAGCAGCCCGCAGAAACCGGACAGGGGGCGAACTGAAGCTTTCTTT
>TRBJ2-1|TRBV20-1|.|medium-sized
CSARRGAGSSYNEQFF
TGCAGTGCTAGGCGAGGGGCCGGTAGCTCCTACAATGAGCAGTTCTTC
>TRBJ1-5|TRBV27|.|.
CASSRGFYSNQQKHF
TGTGCCAGCAGTCGGGGGTTCTATAGCAATCAGCAAAAGCATTTT
>TRBJ2-3|TRBV5-1|TRBD1|medium-sized
CASTGQGPDTQYF
TGCGCCAGCACCGGACAGGGCCCAGATACGCAGTATTTT
>TRBJ1-1|TRBV6-5|.|medium-sized
CASSYSLEGAQAFF
TGTGCCAGCAGTTACTCGCTTGAGGGCGCGCAAGCTTTCTTT
>TRBJ2-2|TRBV7-2|TRBD1|medium-sized
CASSTYRGQESGELFF
TGTGCCAGCAGCACCTACAGGGGGCAAGAGTCCGGGGAGCTGTTTTTT
>TRBJ1-1|TRBV30|.|many
CAWSRTVNTEAFF
TGTGCCTGGAGTCGGACAGTGAACACTGAAGCTTTCTTT
>TRBJ2-2|TRBV2|.|many
CASSVPQGPLPNTGELFF
TGTGCCAGCAGTGTTCCCCAGGGCCCACTCCCTAACACCGGGGAGCTGTTTTTT
>TRBJ2-2|TRBV6-5|TRBD1|many
CASSYEGADAGELFF
TGTGCCAGCAGTTACGAGGGGGCCGACGCCGGGGAGCTGTTTTTT
>TRBJ1-1|TRBV12-3/TRBV12-4|TRBD1|medium-sized
CASTPGQGLMNTEAFF
TGTGCCAGCACCCCGGGACAGGGCCTTATGAACACTGAAGCTTTCTTT
>TRBJ2-3|TRBV2|.|medium-sized
CASSLTRQRASTDTQYF
TGTGCCAGCAGTCTGACACGACAGCGCGCTAGCACAGATACGCAGTATTTT
>TRBJ1-2|TRBV5-1|.|many
CASSLEGDNHYGYTF
TGCGCCAGCAGCTTGGAGGGGGACAACCACTATGGCTACACCTTC
>TRBJ2-3|TRBV11-2|TRBD1|hyperexpanded
CASSRFGGQGAKDTQYF
TGTGCCAGCAGCCGATTTGGTGGGCAGGGGGCCAAAGATACGCAGTATTTT
>TRBJ2-3|TRBV11-2|TRBD2|large
CASSSASGGAATDTQYF
TGTGCCAGCAGCTCGGCCAGCGGGGGGGCCGCGACAGATACGCAGTATTTT
>TRBJ2-7|TRBV29-1|.|many
CSVLTPGRISTYEQYF
TGCAGCGTCCTCACCCCGGGACGGATATCTACCTACGAGCAGTACTTC
>TRBJ2-7|TRBV5-4|TRBD1|many
CASSPEGTGSHEQYF
TGTGCCAGCAGCCCGGAGGGGACAGGGTCCCACGAGCAGTACTTC
>TRBJ2-2|TRBV20-1|.|many
CSTQALGATGELFF
TGCAGTACTCAGGCCCTGGGGGCGACCGGGGAGCTGTTTTTT
>TRBJ1-3|TRBV10-1|.|many
CASSESIGRGNTIYF
TGCGCCAGCAGTGAGTCGATCGGACGTGGAAACACCATATATTTT
>TRBJ2-7|TRBV6-6|TRBD2|large
CASSYDSGGNPEQYF
TGTGCCAGCAGTTACGATAGCGGGGGCAACCCCGAGCAGTACTTC
>TRBJ2-6|TRBV4-1|.|many
CASSQILLSHRSGANVLTF
TGCGCCAGCAGCCAAATCCTCCTTAGCCATCGCTCTGGGGCCAACGTCCTGACTTTC
>TRBJ1-5|TRBV6-2/TRBV6-3|.|.
CASSSRSMGGDQPQHF
TGTGCCAGCAGTAGCAGGTCCATGGGTGGCGATCAGCCCCAGCATTTT
>TRBJ2-1|TRBV18|.|medium-sized
CASSPGTSSPYEQFF
TGTGCCAGCTCACCGGGGACATCTTCCCCCTATGAGCAGTTCTTC
>TRBJ2-7|TRBV28|.|many
CASSFSTPYEQYF
TGTGCCAGCAGTTTTTCGACACCCTACGAGCAGTACTTC
>TRBJ1-2|TRBV12-3/TRBV12-4|.|medium-sized
CASSRQGNYGYTF
TGTGCCAGCAGTCGTCAGGGGAACTATGGCTACACCTTC
>TRBJ2-1|TRBV11-2|TRBD1|many
CASSLRTGSDEQFF
TGTGCCAGCAGCTTACGGACAGGGTCCGATGAGCAGTTCTTC
>TRBJ2-2|TRBV5-1|.|medium-sized
CASSLGDGGELFF
TGCGCCAGCAGCTTGGGGGATGGCGGGGAGCTGTTTTTT
>TRBJ1-5|TRBV6-2/TRBV6-3|TRBD1|many
CASERDSQQPQHF
TGTGCCAGCGAACGGGACAGTCAACAGCCCCAGCATTTT
>TRBJ2-2|TRBV9|TRBD2|many
CASSRGGSNTGELFF
TGTGCCAGCAGCCGCGGGGGGTCGAACACCGGGGAGCTGTTTTTT
>TRBJ2-4|TRBV28|TRBD1|medium-sized
CASRTGNRFGNIQYF
TGTGCCAGTCGGACAGGGAACAGATTTGGGAACATTCAGTACTTC